A single sample gave rise to the 12 T cell receptor beta chains below, sequenced in a study of cytomegalovirus exposure and HLA in healthy donors. This PCR relied on a set of 60 Vbeta primers and 13 Jbeta primers. Measured with immunoSEQ multiplex PCR; TCRdb has only the in-frame clones, and not every one. Counted here are around 140,000 clones, about 80% occurring once; the ten biggest clones make up 2.5% to 3.5%. Sequencing was performed on PBMCs. These receptors originate from a female donor in good health and CMV-seronegative.

This chain uses TRBV9 with TRBJ2-3; TRBD2 matches at 12 bases. The CDR3 has 16 residues. V dropped 3 bases and J dropped 0; count of bases not matched to a gene: 2. In germline, CDR1 is SGDLS, CDR2 YYNGEE. The CDR3, as DNA: TGTGCCAGCAGCGGGACTAGCGGGGCTAGCACAGATACGCAGTATTTT. Translation: CASSGTSGASTDTQYF.

The chain uses TRBV16 and TRBJ2-7; maybe TRBD1 (5 bases). CDR3 length: 13 residues. CDR1 is KGHSY and CDR2 is FQNENV in the germline V gene. Trimming removed 2 bases from V and 4 bases from J, with 9 bases in between. CDR3 amino acids: CASSQQGRYEQYF. The CDR3 region has the DNA TGTGCCAGCAGCCAACAGGGTAGGTACGAGCAGTACTTC.

The chain couples TRBV15 to TRBJ2-1; 14 bases match TRBD2. Germline V gene data show CDR1 as LNHNV and CDR2 as YYDKDF (reference sequence). The CDR3 contains 11 residues. The trim removed 8 bases at V and 16 bases at J, leaving 4 bases unmatched. Here the CDR3 DNA reads TGTGCCACCGGGACTAGCGGGAGTCGATTCTTC. Translation: CATGTSGSRFF.

The chain couples TRBV27 to TRBJ2-7; 13 bases agree with TRBD2. CDR1 and CDR2 (germline): MNHEY, SMNVEV (reference sequence). V lost 4 bases to trimming and J lost 4 bases; unmatched junction nucleotides: 4. The CDR3 is made up of 15 amino acids. CDR3 residues: CASSYGLAGVYEQYF. The CDR3, as DNA: TGTGCCAGCAGTTATGGACTAGCGGGAGTTTACGAGCAGTACTTC.

This chain uses TRBV5-6 with TRBJ1-3, with 7 positions matching TRBD1. Per germline, CDR1 SGHDT and CDR2 YYEEEE. With V trimmed by 7 bases and J by 3 bases, 1 base remained unmatched. The CDR3 totals 12 residues. CDR3 protein: CASGDSGNTIYF. In nucleotides, the CDR3 is TGTGCCAGCGGGGACAGTGGAAACACCATATATTTT. The full variable domain, its missing parts supplied by reference TRBV5-6 and TRBJ1-3, is DAGVTQSPTHLIKTRGQQVTLRCSPKSGHDTVSWYQQALGQGPQFIFQYYEEEERQRGNFPDRFSGHQFPNYSSELNVNALLLGDSALYLCASGDSGNTIYFGEGSWLTVV.

For this clone: Additional DNA sequences in this sample encode the identical CDR3. The chain couples TRBV19 to TRBJ2-3; D possibly corresponds to TRBD2 (6 bases). The length of the CDR3 is 13 residues. Per germline, CDR1 LNHDA and CDR2 SQIVND (reference sequence). Trimming removed 3 bases at V and 3 bases at J, with 7 bases between. The DNA of the CDR3 is TGTGCCAGTAGTATCGGAGGGACAGATACGCAGTATTTT. Translation: CASSIGGTDTQYF.

This chain links TRBV19 with TRBJ2-5; TRBD1 agrees at 7 bases. The length of the CDR3 is 12 residues. The junction had 2 bases not matched to a gene; V was cut back by 7 bases and J by 3 bases. Germline CDR1 LNHDA, CDR2 SQIVND (reference sequence). CDR3 DNA: TGTGCCAGTAACACAGGGGAAGAGACCCAGTACTTC. It is translated as CASNTGEETQYF.

This clone was recorded once. The V gene is TRBV6-5, the J gene TRBJ2-2; D is perhaps TRBD2 (6 bases). Germline values: CDR1 MNHEY, CDR2 SVGAGI. This CDR3 is 15 amino acids long. Trimming stripped 1 base from V and 4 bases from J, with 10 bases between. The CDR3 loop is CASSYLGGGTGELFF. CDR3 coding DNA: TGTGCCAGCAGTTACTTGGGGGGAGGCACCGGGGAGCTGTTTTTT.

The chain couples TRBV7-8 to TRBJ2-1, with 15 bases aligning to TRBD2. CDR1 SGHVS and CDR2 FQNEAQ come from the germline V gene. The CDR3 runs 20 residues. Unmatched junction bases numbered 18, after V lost 6 bases and J lost 6 bases. The CDR3 DNA is TGTGCCAGCAGTTACGCCGGACTAGCGGGAGGGCCCAGTCGGGGCAATGAGCAGTTCTTC. As protein: CASSYAGLAGGPSRGNEQFF.

About this clone: At one end, the junction sequence differs from germline, possibly due to a read error. This specimen includes other DNA sequences encoding the same CDR3. The J gene is TRBJ1-5, the V gene TRBV28; the match to TRBD1 covers 7 bases. This CDR3 spans 15 amino acids. Germline loops: CDR1 MDHEN, CDR2 SYDVKM. CDR3: CASSLYRGSNQPQHF. The DNA of the CDR3 is TGTGCCAGCAGTTTATACAGGGGTAGCAATCAACCCCAGCATTTT.

V and J are TRBV5-5 and TRBJ2-5; the match to TRBD2 covers 13 bases. The V segment lost 3 bases and the J segment 3 bases; nucleotides outside the gene matches: 5. Germline V lookup: CDR1 SGHKS, CDR2 YYEKEE (reference sequence). The CDR3 loop spans 16 amino acids. CDR3 in DNA: TGTGCCAGCAGCTCAATGGGACTAGCGGGAAAAGAGACCCAGTACTTC. Translation: CASSSMGLAGKETQYF.

The chain is built from TRBV5-4 and TRBJ2-1; TRBD2 matches at 13 bases. The CDR3 has 15 amino acids. The germline gives CDR1 SGHNT, CDR2 YYREEE (reference sequence). With 5 bases clipped from V and 6 bases from J, the junction kept 5 bases outside the gene matches. Here the CDR3 reads CASRAGTSGTNEQFF. For the CDR3, the DNA is TGTGCCAGCAGGGCCGGGACTAGCGGGACCAATGAGCAGTTCTTC.